These 30 T cell receptor beta chains were sequenced from one sample in a study of spatial heterogeneity in lung cancer. One entry per CDR3 protein, called by TCRdb with MiXCR from the 5' RACE reads. The top ten hold roughly a quarter of the sample, which has about 30,000 distinct CDR3 sequences, approximately 7.7% seen once. These receptors' targets are unknown. Time point indicated: sample taken at primary tumor resection. General study results and limits: Higher tumor mutation counts went along with higher counts of expanded intratumoral alpha and beta TCRs.

The specimen was lung tumor tissue, collected at surgery. The origin of the receptors is a male donor with early-stage non-small cell lung cancer.

In its sample, this clonotype was seen many times. DNA for the CDR3: TGTGCCAGCAGCTTAGGGGGAGTAGGCAAAAACATTCAGTACTTC. It yields the protein CASSLGGVGKNIQYF. The genes are TRBV13 and TRBJ2-4; possible D gene TRBD2, 5 bases. CDR1 is PRHDT and CDR2 is FYEKMQ in the germline V gene (reference sequence). Trimming stripped 0 bases from V and 3 bases from J, with 9 bases between. This CDR3 is built from 15 residues.

This chain connects TRBV7-2 to TRBJ1-4; a weak D match, TRBD1 (6 bases). CDR3 length: 15 amino acids. V dropped 5 bases and J dropped 7 bases, with 17 bases sitting between them. In germline, CDR1 is SGHTA, CDR2 FQGNSA. CDR3 DNA sequence: TGTGCCAGCAGCCACACAAGGGGGTTGGGTGAAAAACTGTTTTTT. Translating it yields CASSHTRGLGEKLFF.

In its sample, this clonotype was seen many times. The V and J genes are TRBV20-1 and TRBJ1-5; D perhaps matches TRBD1 (5 bases). V was shortened by 2 bases and J by 0 bases, with 11 bases between the two germline ends. The CDR3 length is 15 residues. From germline, CDR1 is DFQATT and CDR2 SNEGSKA (reference sequence). The CDR3 here is CSARRTSNSNQPQHF. Here the CDR3 DNA reads TGCAGTGCTAGACGGACAAGTAATAGCAATCAGCCCCAGCATTTT.

This clonotype came up a few times. The CDR3 DNA is TGTGCCAGCAGCGCTCCGACAGGAGGACGTGAAAAACTGTTTTTT. Its protein product is CASSAPTGGREKLFF. The chain links TRBV14 to TRBJ1-4; possible D gene TRBD1, 6 bases. Per the germline V gene, CDR1 is SGHDN and CDR2 is FVKESK. The CDR3 contains 15 residues. Trimming shortened V by 5 bases and J by 7 bases, and 17 bases separated the two germline ends.

The V gene is TRBV7-9, the J gene TRBJ1-6, with D uncertain. The V gene lost 1 base and the J gene lost 5 bases, with 6 bases spanning the gap. This CDR3 is 14 amino acids long. The germline CDR1 and CDR2 sequences are SEHNR and FQNEAQ (reference sequence). The CDR3 loop reads CASSLGSDNSPLHF. The CDR3 DNA is TGTGCCAGCAGCTTAGGCAGCGATAATTCACCCCTCCACTTT.

The chain carries TRBV7-6 and TRBJ1-5, with D unresolved. This CDR3 region has 14 residues. The V end was cut by 2 bases, the J end by 7 bases, with 12 bases between. CDR1 and CDR2 from the germline V gene are SGHVS and FNYEAQ. The CDR3 DNA follows: TGTGCCAGCAGCTTATCTTGGGGTGAGCAGCCCCAGCATTTT. Amino acid sequence: CASSLSWGEQPQHF.

The genes are TRBV28 and TRBJ2-3, with D possibly being TRBD1 (6 bases). Germline V CDR1 and CDR2: MDHEN, SYDVKM. This CDR3 is built from 15 residues. The V gene lost 6 bases and the J gene lost 2 bases, with 15 bases spanning the gap. CDR3 in amino acids: CASSQLDSYTDTQYF. CDR3 in DNA: TGTGCCAGCAGCCAATTGGACAGCTACACAGATACGCAGTATTTT.

This clonotype has only a few counts. The V gene is TRBV10-3, the J gene TRBJ2-2, with 11 bases that match TRBD1. Germline CDR1 is ENHRY and CDR2 is SYGVKD. The CDR3 is 14 residues long. Trimming removed 7 bases from V and 9 bases from J; junction bases left unmatched: 7. The CDR3 coding sequence is TGTGCCATCAACCCGGGACAGGGGGACAGGGAGCTGTTTTTT. It translates to CAINPGQGDRELFF.

This clonotype has only a few counts. This chain uses TRBV28 with TRBJ1-1; no firm D call. V shed 6 bases and J shed 8 bases, with 10 bases lying between them. This CDR3 has 11 residues. Per the germline V gene, CDR1 is MDHEN and CDR2 is SYDVKM. The CDR3: CASSIQLEAFF. The DNA for the CDR3 is TGTGCCAGCAGCATACAACTGGAAGCTTTCTTT.

The chain links TRBV27 to TRBJ2-3; D ambiguous. Trimming removed 5 bases from V and 0 bases from J, with 6 bases in between. From germline, CDR1 is MNHEY and CDR2 SMNVEV (reference sequence). The CDR3 is made up of 13 amino acids. CDR3 sequence reads: CASSLQSTDTQYF. The CDR3 DNA reads as TGTGCCAGCAGTCTCCAGAGCACAGATACGCAGTATTTT.

This clonotype was observed at least ten times. The chain's CDR3 is CASRSRDSYEQYF. The CDR3 nucleotides are TGTGCCAGCAGGTCCCGGGACAGCTACGAGCAGTACTTC. The V call is TRBV12-3 or TRBV12-4, the J call TRBJ2-7; 7 bases line up with TRBD1. V lost 6 bases to trimming and J lost 3 bases; unmatched junction nucleotides: 5. The CDR3 covers 13 residues.

This clonotype was picked up many times. This chain uses TRBV12-3 or TRBV12-4 with TRBJ1-3; D uncertain. This CDR3 has 16 residues. V lost 6 bases and J 4 bases, leaving 19 bases between the germline ends. The DNA for the CDR3 is TGTGCCAGCAGCAAACCCTCCCCCGTGGCGGGAAACACCATATATTTT. Protein sequence: CASSKPSPVAGNTIYF.

This clonotype was detected ten times or more. The chain links TRBV29-1 to TRBJ2-4; D might be TRBD1 or TRBD2, each matching 5 bases. This CDR3 contains 14 residues. Deletions cut 7 bases from V and 7 bases from J, with 20 bases between. CDR1 and CDR2 from the germline V gene are SQVTM and ANQGSEA. CDR3 protein: CSAKDEGRGNIQYF. In DNA form, the CDR3 reads TGCAGCGCCAAAGACGAGGGGCGAGGGAACATTCAGTACTTC.

Comments on this clonotype: The junction differs from germline at one of its ends, possibly a read error. The J gene is TRBJ2-3, the V gene TRBV7-8; D call uncertain. This CDR3 region has 13 residues. Germline values: CDR1 SGHVS, CDR2 FQNEAQ. The CDR3 sequence: CAGSPRSTDTQYF. In DNA form, the CDR3 reads TGTGCCGGCAGTCCTAGGAGCACAGATACGCAGTATTTT.

This clonotype was found many times. The junction differs from germline at one of its ends, possibly a read error. V and J are TRBV28 and TRBJ2-7; D call uncertain. There are 12 residues in the CDR3. Germline V lookup: CDR1 MDHEN, CDR2 SYDVKM. This chain's CDR3 is CASSLSVGLRHF. Written as DNA, the CDR3 is TGTGCCAGCAGTTTATCTGTCGGCCTCCGTCACTTC.

This clonotype has a count of ten or more. This chain links TRBV18 with TRBJ2-2; 7 bases fit TRBD1. This CDR3 comprises 14 residues. Trimming took 4 bases from V and 4 from J; bases not matched to a gene: 3. Per germline, CDR1 KGHSH and CDR2 LQKENI. CDR3 in amino acids: CASSLRQGTGELFF. CDR3 in DNA: TGTGCCAGCTCACTTCGACAGGGCACCGGGGAGCTGTTTTTT.

This clonotype was recorded at least ten times. The chain is built from TRBV28 and TRBJ2-6; no clear D gene. There are 14 residues in the CDR3. From germline, CDR1 is MDHEN and CDR2 SYDVKM. V gave up 5 bases and J gave up 1 base, with 6 bases separating them. The CDR3 loop reads CASSPTSGANVLTF. The CDR3 nucleotides read TGTGCCAGCAGTCCCACGTCTGGGGCCAACGTCCTGACTTTC.

CDR3 amino acids: CASSQGQGEIQPQHF. CDR3 in DNA: TGCGCCAGCAGCCAAGGACAGGGGGAGATTCAGCCCCAGCATTTT. This chain links TRBV4-1 with TRBJ1-5; 9 bases align to TRBD1. The junction had 4 bases not matched to a gene; V was cut back by 1 base and J by 6 bases. Germline values: CDR1 MGHRA, CDR2 YSYEKL. The CDR3 runs 15 residues.

The V call is TRBV18, the J call TRBJ2-3; 7 positions agree with TRBD2. V was clipped by 2 bases and J by 3 bases; unmatched bases: 2. This CDR3 is built from 14 residues. Looked up from germline, CDR1 is KGHSH and CDR2 is LQKENI. CDR3 residues: CASSPSSGTDTQYF. The CDR3 DNA reads as TGTGCCAGCTCACCATCTAGCGGAACAGATACGCAGTATTTT.

This clonotype was observed at least ten times. The V and J genes are TRBV6-1 and TRBJ1-1, with a weak D call TRBD1 (6 bases). This CDR3 has 16 amino acids. CDR1 and CDR2 (germline): MNHNS, SASEGT. With 2 bases removed from V and 2 bases from J, the gap between germline ends came to 15 bases. CDR3: CASSENGGLGNTEAFF. CDR3 coding DNA: TGTGCCAGCAGTGAAAACGGGGGGCTAGGAAACACTGAAGCTTTCTTT.

The CDR3 spells CASSLYGANEQFF. In DNA form, the CDR3 reads TGTGCCAGCAGCTTATATGGGGCCAATGAGCAGTTCTTC. The rearrangement uses TRBV7-2 and TRBJ2-1; D is possibly TRBD1 (5 bases). The CDR3 is 13 residues long. Germline-derived CDR1 and CDR2 are SGHTA and FQGNSA. Deletions cut 2 bases from V and 6 bases from J, with 8 bases between.

This clonotype was counted a few times. This rearrangement joins TRBV20-1 to TRBJ2-7, with D maybe TRBD1 (6 bases). The germline CDR1 and CDR2 sequences are DFQATT and SNEGSKA (reference sequence). Trimming stripped 2 bases from V and 2 bases from J, with 19 bases between. The CDR3 covers 16 residues. CDR3 loop: CSARNLRRQETYEQYF. CDR3 in DNA: TGCAGTGCTAGAAACCTACGAAGACAGGAGACCTACGAGCAGTACTTC.

This clonotype has at least ten counts. J is TRBJ1-3 and V is TRBV7-2, with TRBD1 identical over 8 bases. Germline-derived CDR1 and CDR2 are SGHTA and FQGNSA. V lost 2 bases, J lost 6 bases, and 6 bases stayed unmatched. The length of the CDR3 is 15 residues. CDR3 DNA: TGTGCCAGCAGCTTACTCGGCCAGGGGGCAAACACCATATATTTT. Translation: CASSLLGQGANTIYF.

This clonotype showed up many times. V is TRBV7-8 and J is TRBJ2-7; unclear D gene. V lost 1 base, J lost 4 bases, and 8 bases lay in between. CDR3 size: 13 residues. Per germline, CDR1 SGHVS and CDR2 FQNEAQ. The CDR3 region has the DNA TGTGCCAGCAGCTTAGTCCAGGCGTACGAGCAGTACTTC. This translates into CASSLVQAYEQYF.

The chain is built from TRBV9 and TRBJ1-5; D gene uncertain. The CDR3 sequence is 14 residues long. V lost 2 bases and J lost 1, with 7 bases in between. Germline assignment: CDR1 SGDLS and CDR2 YYNGEE. CDR3 nucleotides: TGTGCCAGCAGCGTCGGCGGGAGCAATCAGCCCCAGCATTTT. Translating gives CASSVGGSNQPQHF.

This clonotype was picked up a small number of times. The chain has TRBV11-2 and TRBJ1-5; 7 positions agree with TRBD1. The CDR3 contains 17 residues. Unmatched junction bases numbered 11, after V lost 5 bases and J lost 1 base. Germline V CDR1 and CDR2: SGHAT, FQNNGV. In nucleotides, the CDR3 is TGTGCCAGCAGCACTCATACAGGGGTAGGGAGCAATCAGCCCCAGCATTTT. Encoded protein: CASSTHTGVGSNQPQHF.

The table lists this clonotype with many counts. This chain uses TRBV6-2 or TRBV6-3 with TRBJ2-7; D perhaps matches TRBD2 (6 bases). Germline V gives CDR1 MNHEY, CDR2 SVGEGT. CDR3 size: 13 residues. Trimming took off 6 bases at V and 6 bases at J, with 15 bases between the two ends. CDR3 loop: CASRSRLVPEQYF. The CDR3 bases are TGTGCCAGCAGGTCTCGACTAGTTCCCGAGCAGTACTTC.

In its sample, this clonotype was seen many times. J is TRBJ2-5 and V is TRBV11-2, with 9 bases fitting TRBD2. Trimming took 1 base from V and 0 from J; bases not matched to a gene: 6. Germline V gives CDR1 SGHAT, CDR2 FQNNGV. The CDR3 runs 17 residues. CDR3 sequence reads: CASSLGASGGNQETQYF. CDR3 DNA: TGTGCCAGCAGCTTAGGGGCCAGCGGGGGGAACCAAGAGACCCAGTACTTC.

This clonotype was detected many times. The CDR3, as DNA: TGTGCCATCAGTGATGCGGTCCCAGGGACCCAGTACTTC. Translated, it gives CAISDAVPGTQYF. The gene calls are TRBV10-3 and TRBJ2-5; unclear D gene. The V end lost 3 bases, the J end lost 7 bases, and 12 bases lay between the germline ends. There are 13 residues in the CDR3. CDR1 ENHRY and CDR2 SYGVKD come from the germline V gene.

This clonotype was found many times. This chain connects TRBV5-1 to TRBJ2-3; D is perhaps TRBD1 (6 bases). The V and J ends lost 1 base and 2 bases respectively, with 11 bases between them. The CDR3 consists of 15 residues. Germline CDR1 reads SGHRS; CDR2 reads YFSETQ. The DNA of the CDR3 is TGCGCCAGCAGCTTGCAACAGGGCCACACAGATACGCAGTATTTT. Translation gives CASSLQQGHTDTQYF.